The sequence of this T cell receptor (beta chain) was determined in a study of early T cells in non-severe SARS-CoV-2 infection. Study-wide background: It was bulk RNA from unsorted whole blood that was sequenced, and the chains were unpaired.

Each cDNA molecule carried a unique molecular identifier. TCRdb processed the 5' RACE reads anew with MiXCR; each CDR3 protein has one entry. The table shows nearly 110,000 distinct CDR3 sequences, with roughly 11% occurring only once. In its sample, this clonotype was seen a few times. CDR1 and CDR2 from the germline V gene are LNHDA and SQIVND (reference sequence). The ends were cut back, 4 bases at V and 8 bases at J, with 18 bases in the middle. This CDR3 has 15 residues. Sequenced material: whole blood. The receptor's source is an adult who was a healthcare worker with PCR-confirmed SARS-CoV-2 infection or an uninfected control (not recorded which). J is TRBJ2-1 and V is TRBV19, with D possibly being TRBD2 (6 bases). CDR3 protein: CASSTGEAGVHEQFF. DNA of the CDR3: TGTGCCAGTAGTACAGGTGAAGCGGGTGTCCATGAGCAGTTCTTC.